Below are 14 T cell receptor beta chains sequenced from a single sample in a study of cytomegalovirus exposure and HLA in healthy donors. PCR employed 60 Vbeta and 13 Jbeta primers. Produced via immunoSEQ multiplex PCR; TCRdb's table is partial and in-frame only. The sample lists around 200,000 clones; around 67% were seen once. Sequencing was carried out using PBMCs. These receptors came from a woman in her 30s in good health and CMV-seropositive.

This clone was recorded a few times. This sequence joins TRBV5-1 and TRBJ1-1; 9 positions agree with TRBD1. CDR1 and CDR2 (germline): SGHRS, YFSETQ. The CDR3 length is 16 residues. The J segment lost 0 bases and the V segment lost 0 bases, leaving 3 bases of the junction unmatched. In nucleotides, the CDR3 is TGCGCCAGCAGCTTGGTGAGGACAGGGGTGAACACTGAAGCTTTCTTT. Translated, it gives CASSLVRTGVNTEAFF.

This clone has more than one count but fewer than ten. This chain joins TRBV28 and TRBJ1-4; tentatively, D is TRBD1 (5 bases). With 6 bases removed from V and 0 bases from J, the gap between germline ends came to 11 bases. This CDR3 contains 15 residues. Germline CDR1 reads MDHEN; CDR2 reads SYDVKM. CDR3 nucleotide sequence: TGTGCCAGCAGATGGGGGGATGCAACTAATGAAAAACTGTTTTTT. It codes for CASRWGDATNEKLFF.

For this clone: Other DNA sequences in the sample encode the same CDR3. The rearrangement joins TRBV28 to TRBJ1-3; D gene uncertain. V lost 2 bases and J 0 bases, leaving 8 bases between the germline ends. This CDR3 contains 15 residues. CDR1 MDHEN and CDR2 SYDVKM come from the germline V gene. The CDR3 nucleotides read TGTGCCAGCAGTTTAAGTGGGAGCTCTGGAAACACCATATATTTT. This encodes CASSLSGSSGNTIYF.

V gene TRBV5-1 combines with J gene TRBJ2-5; TRBD2 might be the D (6 bases). The CDR3 extends over 15 amino acids. V was shortened by 4 bases and J by 5 bases, with 18 bases between the two germline ends. Per germline, CDR1 SGHRS and CDR2 YFSETQ. The CDR3 DNA reads as TGCGCCAGCAGCCTCCCGATGGGGGGTTCCGAGACCCAGTACTTC. Encoded protein: CASSLPMGGSETQYF.

Concerning this clone itself: An end of the junction differs from the germline gene, which may be a read error. The CDR3 spells CSSSGGTSGKRETQYF. The CDR3 coding sequence is TGTTCCAGCAGCGGCGGGACTAGCGGGAAGAGGGAGACCCAGTACTTC. The rearrangement joins TRBV7-9 to TRBJ2-5; 13 bases fit TRBD2. Looked up from germline, CDR1 is SEHNR and CDR2 is FQNEAQ (reference sequence). The CDR3 is 16 residues long.

The chain couples TRBV18 to TRBJ2-1, with a possible D match to TRBD2 (5 bases). The CDR3 is 18 amino acids. CDR1 KGHSH and CDR2 LQKENI come from the germline V gene. The V end lost 1 base, the J end lost 8 bases, and 24 bases lay between the germline ends. CDR3 sequence reads: CASSPRFGEGFTFDEQFF. The CDR3 DNA follows: TGTGCCAGCTCACCACGGTTTGGCGAGGGTTTTACCTTCGATGAGCAGTTCTTC.

There are a few counts of this clone. The V and J genes are TRBV18 and TRBJ2-3; D remains unclear. The CDR3 is 13 residues long. The V gene's germline CDR1 is KGHSH and CDR2 LQKENI. V dropped 0 bases and J dropped 8 bases, with 9 bases sitting between them. CDR3 loop: CASSPPLVATQYF. Written as DNA, the CDR3 is TGTGCCAGCTCACCACCGTTAGTTGCTACGCAGTATTTT.

This clone was counted a few times. V is TRBV29-1 and J is TRBJ2-7; 8 positions match TRBD2. CDR1 and CDR2 from the germline V gene are SQVTM and ANQGSEA. V was clipped by 6 bases and J by 1 base; unmatched bases: 5. CDR3 size: 13 residues. This CDR3 reads CSVFSGESYEQYF. In nucleotides, the CDR3 is TGCAGCGTCTTTAGCGGGGAATCCTACGAGCAGTACTTC.

This clone came up a few times. The genes are TRBV28 and TRBJ2-1, with TRBD2 identical over 7 bases. Trimming at V came to 6 bases and at J to 7 bases, leaving 18 bases not matched to a gene. CDR1 is MDHEN and CDR2 is SYDVKM in the germline V gene. The CDR3 runs to 17 residues. Here the CDR3 reads CASSFATGTTRPNEQFF. The CDR3 DNA reads TGTGCCAGCAGCTTCGCGACCGGGACTACGCGACCGAATGAGCAGTTCTTC.

The gene calls are TRBV7-9 and TRBJ2-1; 7 nucleotides match TRBD2. The germline V gene has CDR1 SEHNR and CDR2 FQNEAQ (reference sequence). The CDR3 sequence is 14 residues long. The ends lost 3 bases at V and 6 bases at J; junction bases unmatched: 5. This chain's CDR3 is CASSFAGRFNEQFF. The CDR3 bases are TGTGCCAGCAGCTTCGCCGGGAGGTTCAATGAGCAGTTCTTC.

This chain connects TRBV12-5 to TRBJ1-2, with 7 bases matching TRBD1. The germline V gene encodes CDR1 LGHNT and CDR2 FRNRAP. The CDR3 is 15 residues long. The V and J ends lost 3 bases and 7 bases, in that order; junction bases with no gene match: 11. The CDR3 nucleotides are TGTGCTAGTGGTTTCCATCAGGGGGTGAGTGGTGGCTACACCTTC. Protein: CASGFHQGVSGGYTF.

This chain connects TRBV27 to TRBJ2-1; 7 nucleotides match TRBD2. The V gene end was trimmed by 1 base and the J gene end by 7 bases; junction bases not matched to a gene: 13. There are 17 residues in the CDR3. Germline loops: CDR1 MNHEY, CDR2 SMNVEV (reference sequence). CDR3 protein: CASSLWSGLGRVNEQFF. The CDR3 DNA is TGTGCCAGCAGTTTATGGAGCGGATTGGGGAGGGTAAATGAGCAGTTCTTC.

The V call is TRBV18, the J call TRBJ1-1; no reliable D call. Trimming stripped 0 bases from V and 0 bases from J, with 11 bases between. Per the germline V gene, CDR1 is KGHSH and CDR2 is LQKENI. This CDR3 spans 16 amino acids. The CDR3 here is CASSPPRRRMNTEAFF. Here the CDR3 DNA reads TGTGCCAGCTCACCACCGAGGCGACGGATGAACACTGAAGCTTTCTTT.

This chain connects TRBV10-3 to TRBJ2-3; the match to TRBD2 covers 9 bases. Trimming at V came to 4 bases and at J to 1 base, leaving 0 bases not matched to a gene. This CDR3 comprises 14 residues. CDR1 and CDR2 from the germline V gene are ENHRY and SYGVKD. As DNA, the CDR3 is TGTGCCATCAGTGCTAGCGGGGGCACAGATACGCAGTATTTT. This codes for CAISASGGTDTQYF.